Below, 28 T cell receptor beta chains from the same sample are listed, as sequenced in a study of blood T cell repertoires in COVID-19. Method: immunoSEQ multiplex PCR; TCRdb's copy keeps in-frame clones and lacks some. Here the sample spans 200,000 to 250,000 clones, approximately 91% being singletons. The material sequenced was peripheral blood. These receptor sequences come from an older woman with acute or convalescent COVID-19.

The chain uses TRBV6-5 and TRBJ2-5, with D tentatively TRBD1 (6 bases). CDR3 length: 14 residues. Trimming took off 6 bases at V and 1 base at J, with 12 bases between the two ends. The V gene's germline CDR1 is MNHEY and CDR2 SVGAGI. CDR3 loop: CASRPGTSQETQYF. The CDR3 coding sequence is TGTGCCAGCAGACCAGGGACAAGCCAAGAGACCCAGTACTTC.

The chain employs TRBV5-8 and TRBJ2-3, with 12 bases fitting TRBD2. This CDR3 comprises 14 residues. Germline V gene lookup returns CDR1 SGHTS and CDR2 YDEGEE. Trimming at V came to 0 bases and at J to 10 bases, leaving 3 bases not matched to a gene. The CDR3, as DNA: TGTGCCAGCAGCTTGGGACTAGCGGGGGCCCCGCAGTATTTT. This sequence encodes CASSLGLAGAPQYF.

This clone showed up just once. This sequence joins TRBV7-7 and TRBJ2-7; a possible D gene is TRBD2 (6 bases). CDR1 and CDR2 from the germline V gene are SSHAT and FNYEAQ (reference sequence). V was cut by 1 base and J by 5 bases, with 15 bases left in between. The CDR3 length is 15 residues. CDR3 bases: TGTGCCAGCAGCTTAGGTCCGGGAGCGGTCCACGAGCAGTACTTC. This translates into CASSLGPGAVHEQYF.

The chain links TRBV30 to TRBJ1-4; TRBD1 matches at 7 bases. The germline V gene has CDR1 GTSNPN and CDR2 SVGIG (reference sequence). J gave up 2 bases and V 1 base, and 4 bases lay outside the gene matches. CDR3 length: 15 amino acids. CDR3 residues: CAWSDTQGTNEKLFF. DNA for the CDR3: TGTGCCTGGAGTGACACACAGGGGACTAATGAAAAACTGTTTTTT.

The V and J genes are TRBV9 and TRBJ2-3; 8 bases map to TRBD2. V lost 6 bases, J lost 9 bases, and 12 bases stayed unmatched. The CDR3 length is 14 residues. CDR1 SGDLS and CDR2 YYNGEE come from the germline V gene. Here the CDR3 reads CASIRSGGSGTQYF. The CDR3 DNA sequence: TGTGCCAGCATTCGGAGCGGGGGTAGTGGCACGCAGTATTTT.

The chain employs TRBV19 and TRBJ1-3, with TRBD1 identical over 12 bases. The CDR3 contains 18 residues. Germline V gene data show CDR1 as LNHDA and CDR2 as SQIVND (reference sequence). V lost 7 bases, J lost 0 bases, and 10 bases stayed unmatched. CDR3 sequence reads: CASIGWDRGPLSGNTIYF. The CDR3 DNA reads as TGTGCCAGTATCGGTTGGGACAGGGGGCCCCTCTCTGGAAACACCATATATTTT.

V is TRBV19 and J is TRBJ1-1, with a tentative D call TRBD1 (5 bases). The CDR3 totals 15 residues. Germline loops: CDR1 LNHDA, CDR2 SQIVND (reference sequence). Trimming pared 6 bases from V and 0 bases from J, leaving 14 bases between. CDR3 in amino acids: CASRGRGTMNTEAFF. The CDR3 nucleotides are TGTGCCAGTAGAGGGAGGGGTACCATGAACACTGAAGCTTTCTTT.

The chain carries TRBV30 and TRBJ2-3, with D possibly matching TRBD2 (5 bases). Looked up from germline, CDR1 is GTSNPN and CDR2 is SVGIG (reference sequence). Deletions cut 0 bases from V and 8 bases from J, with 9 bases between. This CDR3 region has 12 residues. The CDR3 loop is CAWSVEEGTQYF. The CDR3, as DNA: TGTGCCTGGAGTGTAGAAGAGGGTACGCAGTATTTT.

The CDR3, as DNA: TGTGCCAGCAGTCAACAGGGAACAGATACGCAGTATTTT. This codes for CASSQQGTDTQYF. The rearrangement links TRBV27 to TRBJ2-3, with D maybe TRBD1 (6 bases). The CDR3 is made up of 13 amino acids. The germline gives CDR1 MNHEY, CDR2 SMNVEV (reference sequence). Trimming stripped 5 bases from V and 3 bases from J, with 9 bases between.

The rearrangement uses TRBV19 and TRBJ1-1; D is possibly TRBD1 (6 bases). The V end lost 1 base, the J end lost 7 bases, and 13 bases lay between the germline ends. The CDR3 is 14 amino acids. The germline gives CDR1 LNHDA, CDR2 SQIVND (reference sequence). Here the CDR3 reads CASSIVAQGSEAFF. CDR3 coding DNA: TGTGCCAGTAGTATAGTTGCGCAGGGGAGTGAAGCTTTCTTT. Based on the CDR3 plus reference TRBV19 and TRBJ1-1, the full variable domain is DGGITQSPKYLFRKEGQNVTLSCEQNLNHDAMYWYRQDPGQGLRLIYYSQIVNDFQKGDIAEGYSVSREKKESFPLTVTSAQKNPTAFYLCASSIVAQGSEAFFGQGTRLTVV.

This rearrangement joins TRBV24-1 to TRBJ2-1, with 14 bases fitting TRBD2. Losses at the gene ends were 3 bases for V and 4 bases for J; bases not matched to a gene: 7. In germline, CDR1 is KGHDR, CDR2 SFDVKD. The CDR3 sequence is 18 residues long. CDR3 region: CATSDPGLAGALYNEQFF. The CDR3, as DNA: TGTGCCACCAGTGATCCGGGACTAGCGGGAGCCTTATACAATGAGCAGTTCTTC.

The CDR3 coding sequence is TGTGCCAGCAGCGGACAGGGGGACACCATATATTTT. Amino acid sequence: CASSGQGDTIYF. V gene TRBV9 combines with J gene TRBJ1-3; 9 nucleotides agree with TRBD1. Trimming removed 3 bases from V and 8 bases from J; junction bases left unmatched: 0. The CDR3 runs 12 residues. Germline assignment: CDR1 SGDLS and CDR2 YYNGEE.

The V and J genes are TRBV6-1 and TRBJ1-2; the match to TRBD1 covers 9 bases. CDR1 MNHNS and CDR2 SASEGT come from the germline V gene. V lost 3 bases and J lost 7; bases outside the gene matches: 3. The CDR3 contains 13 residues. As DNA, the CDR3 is TGTGCCAGCAGTGAGCTGGGACAGGGTGGCTACACCTTC. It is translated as CASSELGQGGYTF.

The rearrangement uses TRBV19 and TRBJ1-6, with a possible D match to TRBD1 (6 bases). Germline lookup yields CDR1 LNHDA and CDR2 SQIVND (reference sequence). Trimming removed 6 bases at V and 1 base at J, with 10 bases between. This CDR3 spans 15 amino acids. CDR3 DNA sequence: TGTGCCAGTAGGACAGGTCAGTCCTATAATTCACCCCTCCACTTT. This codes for CASRTGQSYNSPLHF.

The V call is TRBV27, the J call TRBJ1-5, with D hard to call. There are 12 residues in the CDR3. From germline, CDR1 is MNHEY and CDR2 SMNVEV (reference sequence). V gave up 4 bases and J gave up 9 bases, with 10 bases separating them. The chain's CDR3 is CASSWPGGPQHF. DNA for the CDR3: TGTGCCAGCAGTTGGCCGGGAGGGCCCCAGCATTTT.

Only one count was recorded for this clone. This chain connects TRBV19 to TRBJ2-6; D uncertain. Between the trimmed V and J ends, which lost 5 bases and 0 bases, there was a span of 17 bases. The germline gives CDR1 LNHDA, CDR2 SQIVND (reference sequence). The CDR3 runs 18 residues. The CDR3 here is CASSGSFPLYSGANVLTF. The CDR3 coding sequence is TGTGCCAGTAGTGGTAGCTTCCCGTTGTACTCTGGGGCCAACGTCCTGACTTTC. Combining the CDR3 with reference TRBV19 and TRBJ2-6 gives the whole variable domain DGGITQSPKYLFRKEGQNVTLSCEQNLNHDAMYWYRQDPGQGLRLIYYSQIVNDFQKGDIAEGYSVSREKKESFPLTVTSAQKNPTAFYLCASSGSFPLYSGANVLTFGAGSRLTVL.

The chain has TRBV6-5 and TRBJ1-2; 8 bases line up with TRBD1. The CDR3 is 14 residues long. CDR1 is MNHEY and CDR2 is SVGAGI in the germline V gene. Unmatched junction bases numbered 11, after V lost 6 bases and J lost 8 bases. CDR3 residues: CASRRTGKGTGYTF. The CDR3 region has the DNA TGTGCCAGCAGAAGGACAGGGAAAGGGACGGGCTACACCTTC.

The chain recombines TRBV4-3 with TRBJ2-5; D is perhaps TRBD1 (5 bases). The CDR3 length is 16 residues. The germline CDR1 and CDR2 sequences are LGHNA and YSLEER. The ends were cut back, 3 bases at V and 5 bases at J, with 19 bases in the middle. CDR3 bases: TGCGCCAGCAGCCAGGCCCCGCAGGGCCGAAGGGAGACCCAGTACTTC. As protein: CASSQAPQGRRETQYF.

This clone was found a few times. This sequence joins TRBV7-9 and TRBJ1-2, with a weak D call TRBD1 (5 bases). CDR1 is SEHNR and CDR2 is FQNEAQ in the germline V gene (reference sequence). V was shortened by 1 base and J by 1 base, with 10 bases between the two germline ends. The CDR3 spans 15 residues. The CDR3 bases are TGTGCCAGCAGCTTAGGGGCTCAGGGTAACTATGGCTACACCTTC. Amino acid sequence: CASSLGAQGNYGYTF.

The CDR3 nucleotides read TGTGCCAGCTCACCAGAATCCCCTCTGCTAAACACCGGGGAGCTGTTTTTT. Translating gives CASSPESPLLNTGELFF. The genes are TRBV18 and TRBJ2-2; D not certain. Germline V gene sequence: CDR1 KGHSH, CDR2 LQKENI. The CDR3 covers 17 residues. V was trimmed by 2 bases and J by 2 bases, leaving 15 bases between them.

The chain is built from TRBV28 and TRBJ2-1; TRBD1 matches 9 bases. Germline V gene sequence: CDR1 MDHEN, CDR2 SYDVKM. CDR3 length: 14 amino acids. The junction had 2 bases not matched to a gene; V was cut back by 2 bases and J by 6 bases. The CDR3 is CASSLTGGGNEQFF. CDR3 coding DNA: TGTGCCAGCAGTTTAACAGGGGGCGGCAATGAGCAGTTCTTC.

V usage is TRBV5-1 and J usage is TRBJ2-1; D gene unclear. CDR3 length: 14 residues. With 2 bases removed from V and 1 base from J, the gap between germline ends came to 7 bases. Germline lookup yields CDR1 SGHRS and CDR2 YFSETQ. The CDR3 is CASSFGNSYNEQFF. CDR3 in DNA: TGCGCCAGCAGCTTCGGTAATTCCTACAATGAGCAGTTCTTC. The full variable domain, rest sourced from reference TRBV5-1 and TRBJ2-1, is KAGVTQTPRYLIKTRGQQVTLSCSPISGHRSVSWYQQTPGQGLQFLFEYFSETQRNKGNFPGRFSGRQFSNSRSEMNVSTLELGDSALYLCASSFGNSYNEQFFGPGTRLTVL.

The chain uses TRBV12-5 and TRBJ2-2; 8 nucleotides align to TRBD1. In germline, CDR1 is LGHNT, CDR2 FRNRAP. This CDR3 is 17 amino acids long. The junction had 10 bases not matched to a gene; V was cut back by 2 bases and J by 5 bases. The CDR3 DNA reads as TGTGCTAGTGGTTTGATTCAGGGGGCGTTGGGTACCGGGGAGCTGTTTTTT. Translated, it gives CASGLIQGALGTGELFF.

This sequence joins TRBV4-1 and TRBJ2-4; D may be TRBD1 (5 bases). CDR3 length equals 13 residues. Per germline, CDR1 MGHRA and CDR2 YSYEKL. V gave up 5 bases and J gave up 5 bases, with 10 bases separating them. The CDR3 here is CASSNPGQNIQYF. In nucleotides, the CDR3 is TGCGCCAGCAGCAATCCAGGGCAAAACATTCAGTACTTC.

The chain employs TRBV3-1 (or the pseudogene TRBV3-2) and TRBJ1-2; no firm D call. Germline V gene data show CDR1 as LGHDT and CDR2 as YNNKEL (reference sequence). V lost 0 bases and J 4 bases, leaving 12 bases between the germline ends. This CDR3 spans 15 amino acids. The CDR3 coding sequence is TGTGCCAGCAGCCAAGATGTTTCCAGGTCCTATGGCTACACCTTC. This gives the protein CASSQDVSRSYGYTF.

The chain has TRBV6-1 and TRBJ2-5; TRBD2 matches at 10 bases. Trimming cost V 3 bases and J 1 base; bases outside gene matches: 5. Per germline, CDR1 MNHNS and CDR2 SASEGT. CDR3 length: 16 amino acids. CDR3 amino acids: CASSDPSGRPQETQYF. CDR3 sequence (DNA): TGTGCCAGCAGTGATCCTAGCGGGAGACCCCAAGAGACCCAGTACTTC.

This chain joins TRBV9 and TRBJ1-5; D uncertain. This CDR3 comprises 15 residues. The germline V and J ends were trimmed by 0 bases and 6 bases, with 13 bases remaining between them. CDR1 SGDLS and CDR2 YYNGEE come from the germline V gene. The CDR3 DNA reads TGTGCCAGCAGCGTAGCTGGGCAGGCGAGTCAGCCCCAGCATTTT. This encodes CASSVAGQASQPQHF.

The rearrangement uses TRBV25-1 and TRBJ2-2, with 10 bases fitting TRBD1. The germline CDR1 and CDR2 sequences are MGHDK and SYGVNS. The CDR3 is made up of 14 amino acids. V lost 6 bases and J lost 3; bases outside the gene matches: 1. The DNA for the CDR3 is TGTGCCAGCAGGGGGACAGGGGACACCGGGGAGCTGTTTTTT. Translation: CASRGTGDTGELFF.